A single sample is the source of the 18 T cell receptor beta chains below, sequenced in a study of T cell responses to AZD1222 COVID-19 vaccine. Only in-frame clones appear in the TCRdb table, and some are missing; sequencing was by immunoSEQ multiplex PCR. In the table there are 95,000 to 100,000 clones, 88% of which are singletons. The specimen comprised peripheral blood, sampled 28 days after the second AZD1222 dose. These receptors all stem from an adult who received the AZD1222 COVID-19 vaccine.

This clone was observed once. The V gene is TRBV18, the J gene TRBJ2-5; 12 bases map to TRBD2. J was trimmed by 4 bases and V by 2 bases; bases with no gene match: 8. This CDR3 is built from 17 residues. Per germline, CDR1 KGHSH and CDR2 LQKENI. The CDR3 sequence is CASSPGLAGPGGETQYF. For the CDR3, the DNA is TGTGCCAGCTCACCAGGACTAGCGGGACCCGGTGGAGAGACCCAGTACTTC.

The chain combines TRBV6-1 with TRBJ1-5; unclear D gene. Trimming pared 2 bases from V and 6 bases from J, leaving 11 bases between. Germline CDR1 and CDR2: MNHNS and SASEGT. This CDR3 region has 14 residues. In DNA, the CDR3 is TGTGCCAGCAGTGAAAGTGCGGGAGGTCAGCCCCAGCATTTT. Encoded protein: CASSESAGGQPQHF.

The chain recombines TRBV3-1 (or the pseudogene TRBV3-2) with TRBJ2-1; possibly TRBD2 for D (6 bases). CDR1 is LGHDT, CDR2 YNNKEL, per germline (reference sequence). This CDR3 contains 14 residues. V lost 4 bases, J lost 5 bases, and 12 bases lay in between. In DNA, the CDR3 is TGTGCCAGCAGCCCGCTAGCGTTCAACAATGAGCAGTTCTTC. It encodes CASSPLAFNNEQFF.

The chain couples TRBV2 to TRBJ1-3; D is possibly TRBD1 (6 bases). CDR1 is SNHLY and CDR2 is FYNNEI in the germline V gene. CDR3 size: 17 residues. V gave up 6 bases and J gave up 0 bases, with 18 bases separating them. CDR3 nucleotides: TGTGCCAGCAGATCGACGACAGGCCGCCCCTCTGGAAACACCATATATTTT. Its translation is CASRSTTGRPSGNTIYF.

This chain links TRBV7-8 with TRBJ2-2; no definite D call. CDR3 size: 19 residues. Germline loops: CDR1 SGHVS, CDR2 FQNEAQ. V lost 2 bases and J 3 bases, leaving 22 bases between the germline ends. The CDR3 sequence: CASSLRPVASSAHTGELFF. CDR3 sequence (DNA): TGTGCCAGCAGCTTAAGACCCGTGGCTAGTTCGGCCCACACCGGGGAGCTGTTTTTT.

J is TRBJ2-1 and V is TRBV3-1 (or the pseudogene TRBV3-2); D remains ambiguous. The germline V gene has CDR1 LGHDT and CDR2 YNNKEL (reference sequence). The CDR3 consists of 18 residues. V gave up 1 base and J gave up 3 bases, with 19 bases separating them. The CDR3 bases are TGTGCCAGCAGCCAAGTCCTTGGCCCCAAAGGGCTCTACAATGAGCAGTTCTTC. Its protein product is CASSQVLGPKGLYNEQFF.

The chain combines TRBV7-9 with TRBJ2-1; D gene uncertain. CDR3 size: 12 residues. Germline CDR1 and CDR2: SEHNR and FQNEAQ (reference sequence). V was shortened by 3 bases and J by 9 bases, with 9 bases between the two germline ends. The CDR3 bases are TGTGCCAGCAGCTTGCCCCCGGCTGAGCAGTTCTTC. Encoded protein: CASSLPPAEQFF.

This sequence joins TRBV27 and TRBJ2-1; 7 bases align to TRBD1. V was clipped by 6 bases and J by 4 bases; unmatched bases: 9. This CDR3 has 15 residues. Germline lookup yields CDR1 MNHEY and CDR2 SMNVEV (reference sequence). The CDR3 DNA reads as TGTGCCAGCAGCTATGACAGGGCCGCGTACAATGAGCAGTTCTTC. Its translation: CASSYDRAAYNEQFF.

This clone was seen a few times. J is TRBJ2-4 and V is TRBV5-8; D might be TRBD1 (6 bases). V lost 4 bases and J 5 bases, leaving 13 bases between the germline ends. The CDR3 is 14 residues long. Germline lookup yields CDR1 SGHTS and CDR2 YDEGEE. Here the CDR3 DNA reads TGTGCCAGCAGCCACGGGGACACCCAAAACATTCAGTACTTC. Residues: CASSHGDTQNIQYF.

This chain connects TRBV15 to TRBJ2-2, with D hard to call. Trimming left V 1 base short and J 4 bases short, with 4 bases between. This CDR3 is 13 amino acids long. The V gene's germline CDR1 is LNHNV and CDR2 YYDKDF (reference sequence). The CDR3 loop reads CATSRGSTGELFF. The CDR3 coding sequence is TGTGCCACCAGCAGAGGGTCCACCGGGGAGCTGTTTTTT.

The J gene is TRBJ2-7, the V gene TRBV23-1, with D unclear. TRBV23-1 is an ORF, and what it does is uncertain. The CDR3 has 13 amino acids. V dropped 8 bases and J dropped 6 bases, with 17 bases sitting between them. The chain's CDR3 is CASRISRRGEQYF. The CDR3 DNA is TGCGCCAGCCGAATCTCACGCAGAGGCGAGCAGTACTTC.

V and J are TRBV30 and TRBJ1-2; TRBD1 matches 7 bases. Germline CDR1 and CDR2: GTSNPN and SVGIG (reference sequence). With V trimmed by 3 bases and J by 5 bases, 6 bases remained unmatched. This CDR3 spans 13 amino acids. The CDR3 sequence: CAWRGTAAYGYTF. The CDR3 DNA is TGTGCCTGGAGGGGGACAGCAGCTTATGGCTACACCTTC. Full variable domain (rest looked up from reference TRBV30 and TRBJ1-2): SQTIHQWPATLVQPVGSPLSLECTVEGTSNPNLYWYRQAAGRGLQLLFYSVGIGQISSEVPQNLSASRPQDRQFILSSKKLLLSDSGFYLCAWRGTAAYGYTFGSGTRLTVV.

The chain recombines TRBV5-1 with TRBJ2-1; D may match TRBD1 or TRBD2 (6 bases each). CDR3 length equals 15 residues. CDR1 SGHRS and CDR2 YFSETQ come from the germline V gene. Trimming left V 4 bases short and J 2 bases short, with 13 bases between. In nucleotides, the CDR3 is TGCGCCAGCAGCAACAGGGAGGCCCCCTACAATGAGCAGTTCTTC. This gives the protein CASSNREAPYNEQFF.

The chain joins TRBV5-1 to TRBJ2-7, with D uncertain. The V and J ends lost 2 bases and 0 bases respectively, with 12 bases between them. The CDR3 contains 15 residues. The germline V gene encodes CDR1 SGHRS and CDR2 YFSETQ. CDR3 amino acids: CASSLVGESSYEQYF. DNA for the CDR3: TGCGCCAGCAGCTTAGTCGGAGAGAGCTCCTACGAGCAGTACTTC.

The rearrangement joins TRBV5-1 to TRBJ1-2; tentative D call: TRBD1 (5 bases). CDR3 length equals 14 residues. Per germline, CDR1 SGHRS and CDR2 YFSETQ. V was clipped by 6 bases and J by 4 bases, with 16 bases between them. Here the CDR3 DNA reads TGCGCCAGCAACGGCGGGGACCTAATCTATGGCTACACCTTC. It translates to CASNGGDLIYGYTF.

The chain is built from TRBV14 and TRBJ1-1, with a weak D call TRBD1 (5 bases). Germline V gene data show CDR1 as SGHDN and CDR2 as FVKESK. Trimming stripped 1 base from V and 4 bases from J, with 10 bases between. The CDR3 is made up of 14 amino acids. CDR3 amino acids: CASSQVGVRTEAFF. The CDR3 DNA follows: TGTGCCAGCAGCCAAGTGGGGGTACGCACTGAAGCTTTCTTT.

The chain is built from TRBV5-1 and TRBJ1-2; the match to TRBD1 covers 8 bases. The CDR3 covers 16 residues. The germline gives CDR1 SGHRS, CDR2 YFSETQ. The V and J ends lost 0 bases and 0 bases, in that order; junction bases with no gene match: 4. CDR3 bases: TGCGCCAGCAGCTTGGGAGGACAGGGAGCTAACTATGGCTACACCTTC. This translates into CASSLGGQGANYGYTF.

Worth noting for this clone: A read error may produce the germline difference seen at one junction end. The V gene is TRBV27, the J gene TRBJ2-7; tentatively, D is TRBD1 or TRBD2 (5 bases each). Looked up from germline, CDR1 is MNHEY and CDR2 is SMNVEV (reference sequence). This CDR3 is built from 15 residues. The CDR3 region is CASSQQAGTPNNAVF. The DNA of the CDR3 is TGTGCCAGCAGTCAACAAGCCGGGACCCCCAATAACGCAGTCTTC.